The rows below give T cell receptor beta chains drawn from one sample of a study of cytomegalovirus exposure and HLA in healthy donors. Generated by immunoSEQ multiplex PCR, the TCRdb table keeps only in-frame clones and is missing some. The data hold about 160,000 clones, with 75% observed a single time. Sequencing input: PBMCs. The receptors stem from a woman in her forties or fifties in good health and CMV-seropositive. CDR3s include the opening cysteine and the closing phenylalanine or tryptophan. The D gene is left open where the match is weak. Size is stated for part of the rows, as once, few or many counts, or as a class when the clone is expanded.

clone size | D gene | J gene | V gene | CDR3 DNA | CDR3 protein
few | . | TRBJ1-1 | TRBV27 | TGTGCCAGCAGTTTTACAGGTCAGACTGAAGCTTTCTTT | CASSFTGQTEAFF
. | TRBD1 | TRBJ1-2 | TRBV4-1 | TGCGCCAGCAGCCTACAGGGGGCCGTTGGCTACACCTTC | CASSLQGAVGYTF
few | TRBD1 | TRBJ2-2 | TRBV27 | TGTGCCAGCAGTTCGACAGGGGCAACCGGGGAGCTGTTTTTT | CASSSTGATGELFF
few | TRBD2 | TRBJ2-7 | TRBV27 | TGTGCCAGCTCGATGTCACTAGCGGGGACCGAGCAGTACTTC | CASSMSLAGTEQYF
. | TRBD2 | TRBJ2-3 | TRBV4-1 | TGCGCCAGCAGCCCCCGAGAACTAGCGGCTTTAGGGGATACGCAGTATTTT | CASSPRELAALGDTQYF
. | . | TRBJ1-1 | TRBV10-3 | TGTGCCATCAGTGAGGCCGGACAAAAAGCTTTCTTT | CAISEAGQKAFF
. | . | TRBJ2-7 | TRBV9 | TGTGCCAGCAGCGCTTCTACAGGCTCCTACGAGCAGTACTTC | CASSASTGSYEQYF
. | . | TRBJ1-6 | TRBV4-1 | TGCGCCAGCAGCCAAGGCTATAATAATTCACCCCTCCACTTT | CASSQGYNNSPLHF
few | . | TRBJ2-1 | TRBV5-1 | TGCGCCAGCAGCTTGGACTATTCCCGTGAGCAGTTCTTC | CASSLDYSREQFF
. | . | TRBJ2-5 | TRBV4-1 | TGCGCCAGCTCCTGGACAGTGGGAGAGACCCAGTACTTC | CASSWTVGETQYF
. | . | TRBJ2-1 | TRBV2 | TGTGCCAGCAGTGAAGATAGCCTTACAATGAGGGAGCAGTTCTTC | CASSEDSLTMREQFF
. | . | TRBJ2-7 | TRBV9 | TGTGCCAGCAGCGTAGCCCCCGACGGTACTATCTACGAGCAGTACTTC | CASSVAPDGTIYEQYF
. | . | TRBJ1-1 | TRBV27 | TGTGCCAGCAGCGGACAGACGAACACTGAAGCTTTCTTT | CASSGQTNTEAFF
once | TRBD1 | TRBJ2-6 | TRBV4-2 | TGTGCCAGCAGCCCCCAGGGGGAGGCCAACGTCCTGACTTTC | CASSPQGEANVLTF
. | . | TRBJ2-7 | TRBV7-9 | TGTGCCAGCAGCTTACAGGCTACCTCCTACGAGCAGTACTTC | CASSLQATSYEQYF
few | . | TRBJ2-1 | TRBV5-1 | TGCGCCAGCAGCTTGCTTGCGGGGGCTTACAATGAGCAGTTCTTC | CASSLLAGAYNEQFF
. | . | TRBJ1-1 | TRBV11-2 | TGTGCCAGCAGCCTCCTCTACAGAACTGAAGCTTTCTTT | CASSLLYRTEAFF
. | TRBD2 | TRBJ2-7 | TRBV4-1 | TGCGCCAGCAGCCTAGGGACTAGCGGGGCATCCTACGAGCAGTACTTC | CASSLGTSGASYEQYF
. | . | TRBJ1-2 | TRBV7-9 | TGTGCCAGCAGCCTGGAGAACTATGGCTACACCTTC | CASSLENYGYTF
. | TRBD1 | TRBJ2-7 | TRBV2 | TGTGCCAGCACTCGGACAGGACTCTCCTACGAGCAGTACTTC | CASTRTGLSYEQYF
. | . | TRBJ1-4 | TRBV6-5 | TGTGCCAGCCGACAACAATGGGCTAATGAAAAACTGTTTTTT | CASRQQWANEKLFF
. | . | TRBJ2-1 | TRBV4-1 | TGCGCCAGCAGCCAAGATTGGGCCGAGCAGTTCTTC | CASSQDWAEQFF
. | TRBD2 | TRBJ2-5 | TRBV7-3 | TGTGCCAGCAGCCTCCGACTAGCGGGGCAAGAGACCCAGTACTTC | CASSLRLAGQETQYF
. | . | TRBJ1-6 | TRBV13 | TGTGCCAGCAGCTTAGGACCCCTATCACCCCTCCACTTT | CASSLGPLSPLHF
. | . | TRBJ2-6 | TRBV5-1 | TGCGCCAGCAGCTTGCCGTACTCTGGGGCCAACGTCCTGACTTTC | CASSLPYSGANVLTF
. | TRBD1 | TRBJ1-5 | TRBV16 | TGTGCCAGCAGCCACCCGGGACAGGGAGGGGATCAGCCCCAGCATTTT | CASSHPGQGGDQPQHF
once | . | TRBJ1-6 | TRBV5-4 | TGTGCCAGCAGCTTGATGCCTAACTATAATTCACCCCTCCACTTT | CASSLMPNYNSPLHF
. | TRBD2 | TRBJ2-5 | TRBV7-3 | TGTGCCAGCAGTCCGGGACTAGCGGGGGGCGTCCAAGAGACCCAGTACTTC | CASSPGLAGGVQETQYF
. | . | TRBJ1-5 | TRBV16 | TGTGCCAGCAGCCAATCCACAAGTGGTCAACAGCCCCAGCATTTT | CASSQSTSGQQPQHF
. | TRBD2 | TRBJ2-1 | TRBV7-6 | TGTGCCAGCAGCTTAGACCCCCCGTTTTCGCGGGGGGATTACAATGAGCAGTTCTTC | CASSLDPPFSRGDYNEQFF
. | TRBD2 | TRBJ2-5 | TRBV7-8 | TGTGCCAGCAGCTCGGGACTAGCGGGGGGCTCTTGGGAGACCCAGTACTTC | CASSSGLAGGSWETQYF
. | . | TRBJ2-3 | TRBV5-6 | TGTGCCAGCAGCGTGGACTTGAAATTAGATACGCAGTATTTT | CASSVDLKLDTQYF
. | TRBD1 | TRBJ1-5 | TRBV2 | TGTGCCTCCCAGGGACAGCCTAATCAGCCCCAGCATTTT | CASQGQPNQPQHF
. | . | TRBJ1-1 | TRBV7-9 | TGTGCCAGCAGCTACCGACAGGTTTCCACTGAAGCTTTCTTT | CASSYRQVSTEAFF
. | TRBD1 | TRBJ1-1 | TRBV9 | TGTGCCAGCAGCTTTGACAGGGCGAGTGAAGCTTTCTTT | CASSFDRASEAFF
. | . | TRBJ1-2 | TRBV29-1 | TGCAGCGCTGTGCCGGGGAACTATGGCTACACCTTC | CSAVPGNYGYTF
few | . | TRBJ2-4 | TRBV2 | TGTGCCAGCAGTGAAGGGTATGCGGGAAATCTAGCCAAAAACATTCAGTACTTC | CASSEGYAGNLAKNIQYF
. | . | TRBJ2-7 | TRBV15 | TGTGCCACCAGCAGAGAAAGACAGAGCTCCTACGAGCAGTACTTC | CATSRERQSSYEQYF
. | TRBD2 | TRBJ2-2 | TRBV10-2 | TGCGCCAGCAGTGAGTCAACTAGCGGGGGTTTAGGGGAGCTGTTTTTT | CASSESTSGGLGELFF
. | TRBD2 | TRBJ2-1 | TRBV4-2 | TGTGCCAGCAGCCAAGCTAGCGGGGTCGATAATGAGCAGTTCTTC | CASSQASGVDNEQFF
few | . | TRBJ2-7 | TRBV7-6 | TGTGCCAGCAGCTCAGTCCCGGGACAATACGAGCAGTACTTC | CASSSVPGQYEQYF
. | . | TRBJ2-5 | TRBV7-3 | TGTGCCAGCAGCTTAAGGGGGCCAGGGCTTAGGGAGACCCAGTACTTC | CASSLRGPGLRETQYF
. | . | TRBJ1-5 | TRBV18 | TGTGCCAGCTCACCAGGCACCCAGACTAGGGGCAATCAGCCCCAGCATTTT | CASSPGTQTRGNQPQHF
. | TRBD1 | TRBJ2-1 | TRBV7-3 | TGTGCCAGCAGCTTTTCCGGACAGGGGGAATCGCAGTTCTTC | CASSFSGQGESQFF
. | . | TRBJ2-7 | TRBV7-9 | TGTTCCAGCAGCTTAGCGCAGGGCGGCTACGAGCAGTACTTC | CSSSLAQGGYEQYF
once | . | TRBJ1-1 | TRBV7-9 | TGTGCCAGCAGGTCAATCGCAGGGGCGACTTTCTTT | CASRSIAGATFF
. | . | TRBJ1-1 | TRBV5-1 | TGCGCCAGCAGCTTGCGGGGGAATACTGAAGCTTTCTTT | CASSLRGNTEAFF
. | TRBD1 | TRBJ2-7 | TRBV4-1 | TGCGCCAGCAGCCAAACTCGGAGAGGGGGCGGCTCCTACGAGCAGTACTTC | CASSQTRRGGGSYEQYF
once | . | TRBJ1-2 | TRBV19 | TGTGCCAGTAGTATATTGCCAGGGAACTATGGCTACACCTTC | CASSILPGNYGYTF
. | TRBD1 | TRBJ1-2 | TRBV7-2 | TGTGCCAGCAGCCGACGGACAGGGAACTATGGCTACACCTTC | CASSRRTGNYGYTF
. | . | TRBJ1-6 | TRBV2 | TGTGCCAGCAAGATCCGGGAAGGAGACAATTCACCCCTCCACTTT | CASKIREGDNSPLHF
. | . | TRBJ2-5 | TRBV27 | TGTGCCAGCAGTTCTGGGACTCACGGGGCCCAGTACTTC | CASSSGTHGAQYF
. | TRBD1 | TRBJ1-2 | TRBV6-1 | TGTGCCAGCAGTGTGGCCGGGACAGCCTATGGCTACACCTTC | CASSVAGTAYGYTF
. | . | TRBJ1-6 | TRBV5-1 | TGCGCCAGCAGCTTGCAGGGCGGCGGAATTTCACCCCTCCACTTT | CASSLQGGGISPLHF
. | . | TRBJ1-2 | TRBV15 | TGTGCCACCAGCGGTCAAAGGGGTAGCTATGGCTACACCTTC | CATSGQRGSYGYTF
few | . | TRBJ1-1 | TRBV6-1 | TGTGCCAGCAGTGCCCAACAGGGAATCGAAGCTTTCTTT | CASSAQQGIEAFF
. | . | TRBJ2-2 | TRBV7-9 | TGTGCCAGCAGCTCCCAGGGGAGGAACACCGGGGAGCTGTTTTTT | CASSSQGRNTGELFF
. | TRBD2 | TRBJ2-1 | TRBV6-1 | TGTGCCAGCAAGATCCTAGCGGCCCTCTACAATGAGCAGTTCTTC | CASKILAALYNEQFF